This T cell receptor (beta chain) was obtained from a study of blood T cell repertoires in COVID-19. Study background: Samples taken during acute and convalescent COVID-19 were collected in the United States, Italy and Spain.

Original processing methods: From reference gene primer amplification, estimates of nucleated cell counts were derived. Repertoires were generated with immunoSEQ multiplex PCR, while TCRdb's copy carries only in-frame clones and drops some. Clone size and V and J calls were adopted from that table, with D and trimming inferred from the DNA. The table includes 50,000 to 85,000 clones, 82% detected once. Germline V lookup: CDR1 LNHDA, CDR2 SQIVND (reference sequence). V was trimmed by 3 bases and J by 6 bases, leaving 12 bases between them. The CDR3 consists of 13 residues. The chain uses TRBV19 and TRBJ2-7; weak D call: TRBD2 (5 bases). This clonotype was obtained from a man between 60 and 75 years old with acute or convalescent COVID-19. The source material was peripheral blood. CDR3 sequence reads: CASSIGGGTEQYF. The CDR3 nucleotides are TGTGCCAGTAGTATCGGCGGAGGAACCGAGCAGTACTTC.